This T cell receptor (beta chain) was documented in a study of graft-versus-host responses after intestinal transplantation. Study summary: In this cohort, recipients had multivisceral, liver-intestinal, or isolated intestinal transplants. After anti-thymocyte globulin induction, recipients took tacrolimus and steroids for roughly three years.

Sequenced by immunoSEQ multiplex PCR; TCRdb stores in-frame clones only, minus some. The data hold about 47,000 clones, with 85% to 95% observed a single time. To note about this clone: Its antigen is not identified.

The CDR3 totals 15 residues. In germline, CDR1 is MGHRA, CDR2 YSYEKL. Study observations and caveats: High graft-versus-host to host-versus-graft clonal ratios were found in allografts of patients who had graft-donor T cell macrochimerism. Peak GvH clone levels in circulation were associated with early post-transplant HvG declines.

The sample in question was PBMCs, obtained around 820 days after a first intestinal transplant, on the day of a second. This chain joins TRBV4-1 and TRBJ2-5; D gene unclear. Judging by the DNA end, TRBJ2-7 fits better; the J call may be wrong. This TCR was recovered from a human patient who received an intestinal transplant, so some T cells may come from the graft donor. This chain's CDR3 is CASSQDGSSHYEQYF. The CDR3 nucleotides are TGCGCCAGCAGCCAAGATGGTAGCAGCCATTACGAGCAGTACTTC.